The 14 T cell receptor beta chains reported below all come from one sample, sequenced in a study of cytomegalovirus exposure and HLA in healthy donors. In the PCR, 60 Vbeta and 13 Jbeta primers were used. The data were produced by immunoSEQ multiplex PCR, yet TCRdb's version contains in-frame clones alone and is incomplete. The repertoire holds more than 200,000 clones, with under 80% as singletons. Sequenced input: PBMCs. These receptors came from a girl aged 2 to 10 in good health and CMV-seronegative.

V is TRBV28 and J is TRBJ2-7; 8 nucleotides match TRBD1. With V trimmed by 5 bases and J by 13 bases, 13 bases remained unmatched. CDR1 and CDR2 from the germline V gene are MDHEN and SYDVKM. This CDR3 has 13 amino acids. The chain's CDR3 is CASSPRTGPWGYF. CDR3 sequence (DNA): TGTGCCAGCAGTCCACGGACAGGGCCCTGGGGCTACTTC.

This clone was found once. Germline and junction disagree at one end, which may indicate a read error. The J gene is TRBJ1-2, the V gene TRBV7-9; 8 nucleotides match TRBD1. CDR3 length: 14 amino acids. CDR1 is SEHNR, CDR2 FQNEAQ, per germline (reference sequence). The CDR3 DNA follows: TGTGCCAGCAGTTTAGTTGACAGGGGCTATGGCTACACCTTC. Encoded protein: CASSLVDRGYGYTF.

The chain joins TRBV5-1 to TRBJ2-7; a possible D gene is TRBD1 (6 bases). The germline V and J ends were trimmed by 0 bases and 6 bases, with 13 bases remaining between them. The CDR3 loop spans 14 amino acids. In germline, CDR1 is SGHRS, CDR2 YFSETQ. The CDR3 DNA reads as TGCGCCAGCAGCTTGGCGCAACAGGGCGGCGAGCAGTACTTC. It is translated as CASSLAQQGGEQYF.

The genes are TRBV4-2 and TRBJ1-2; tentatively, D is TRBD1 (5 bases). The CDR3 loop spans 15 amino acids. The V gene lost 1 base and the J gene lost 0 bases, with 9 bases spanning the gap. Germline V gene data show CDR1 as LGHNA and CDR2 as YNFKEQ. The CDR3 DNA sequence: TGTGCCAGCAGCCAAGTGGAGGGGTCTAACTATGGCTACACCTTC. This encodes CASSQVEGSNYGYTF.

This chain links TRBV2 with TRBJ1-4; 9 bases agree with TRBD1. From germline, CDR1 is SNHLY and CDR2 FYNNEI. This CDR3 is 14 amino acids long. V trimming: 5 bases; J trimming: 8 bases; junction bases outside the gene matches: 6. As DNA, the CDR3 is TGTGCCAGCAGTAAGGGACAGGGTATCGAAAAACTGTTTTTT. Its translation is CASSKGQGIEKLFF.

V usage is TRBV13 and J usage is TRBJ1-5; 7 bases align to TRBD1. The CDR3 extends over 14 amino acids. The germline gives CDR1 PRHDT, CDR2 FYEKMQ (reference sequence). Germline trimming cut 2 bases from V and 7 bases from J; bases unmatched to any gene: 5. In DNA form, the CDR3 reads TGTGCCAGCAGCTTAAAAGGGGGCGACCAGCCCCAGCATTTT. Translated: CASSLKGGDQPQHF. The whole variable domain, remainder taken from reference TRBV13 and TRBJ1-5, is AAGVIQSPRHLIKEKRETATLKCYPIPRHDTVYWYQQGPGQDPQFLISFYEKMQSDKGSIPDRFSAQQFSDYHSELNMSSLELGDSALYFCASSLKGGDQPQHFGDGTRLSIL.

V and J are TRBV7-9 and TRBJ1-1; D might be TRBD1 (6 bases). Germline values: CDR1 SEHNR, CDR2 FQNEAQ (reference sequence). This CDR3 spans 14 amino acids. Trimming left V 3 bases short and J 1 base short, with 9 bases between. This CDR3 is CASSLKGENTEAFF. The CDR3 DNA sequence: TGTGCCAGCAGCTTGAAGGGGGAGAACACTGAAGCTTTCTTT.

Details on this clone: This likely comes from a read error, as the CDR3 has no conserved phenylalanine or tryptophan at its end. This chain connects TRBV19 to TRBJ1-1; 9 positions match TRBD1. This CDR3 region has 14 residues. Looked up from germline, CDR1 is LNHDA and CDR2 is SQIVND (reference sequence). The ends lost 6 bases at V and 5 bases at J; junction bases unmatched: 7. CDR3 loop: CASRTQGAGTEAFL. The CDR3 bases are TGTGCCAGTAGGACACAGGGGGCGGGAACTGAAGCTTTCCTT.

There are a few counts of this clone. The chain recombines TRBV12-5 with TRBJ2-2; D may be TRBD2 (5 bases). Trimming removed 2 bases from V and 6 bases from J, with 10 bases in between. The CDR3 is 14 residues long. Germline V lookup: CDR1 LGHNT, CDR2 FRNRAP. CDR3 sequence reads: CASGLLTSSGELFF. CDR3 coding DNA: TGTGCTAGTGGTTTGCTAACTAGTTCCGGGGAGCTGTTTTTT.

This clone has only a few counts. J is TRBJ2-7 and V is TRBV2, with D possibly being TRBD1 (6 bases). This CDR3 region has 13 residues. Trimming removed 8 bases from V and 2 bases from J, with 13 bases in between. Germline assignment: CDR1 SNHLY and CDR2 FYNNEI. The CDR3 sequence is CASRKGETYEQYF. For the CDR3, the DNA is TGTGCCAGCCGGAAGGGGGAAACCTACGAGCAGTACTTC.

This sequence joins TRBV10-1 and TRBJ1-3, with 7 bases lining up with TRBD1. The junction had 15 bases not matched to a gene; V was cut back by 8 bases and J by 2 bases. This CDR3 spans 17 amino acids. Germline V gives CDR1 WNHNN, CDR2 SYGVQD (reference sequence). As DNA, the CDR3 is TGCGCCAGCTCCGCAGAGGGGGCGCGGTGTGCTGGAAACACCATATATTTT. It yields the protein CASSAEGARCAGNTIYF.

The chain joins TRBV19 to TRBJ1-1, with TRBD1 matching 7 bases. The CDR3 has 12 amino acids. Trimming removed 7 bases from V and 5 bases from J; junction bases left unmatched: 4. Germline V gives CDR1 LNHDA, CDR2 SQIVND (reference sequence). The CDR3 loop reads CASTTGATEAFF. As DNA, the CDR3 is TGTGCCAGTACAACAGGGGCTACTGAAGCTTTCTTT.

The rearrangement uses TRBV4-1 and TRBJ1-1, with TRBD1 matching 10 bases. V lost 1 base, J lost 0 bases, and 5 bases stayed unmatched. The CDR3 covers 17 residues. Germline V gives CDR1 MGHRA, CDR2 YSYEKL. CDR3 sequence (DNA): TGCGCCAGCAGCCAAGTCCCGGGACAGGGGTTGAACACTGAAGCTTTCTTT. Protein product: CASSQVPGQGLNTEAFF.

This clone was counted between two and nine times. The chain has TRBV6-1 and TRBJ2-6, with a tentative D call TRBD1 (6 bases). Per germline, CDR1 MNHNS and CDR2 SASEGT. The length of the CDR3 is 15 residues. Trimming shortened V by 5 bases and J by 1 base, and 9 bases separated the two germline ends. CDR3 in amino acids: CASSTGFSGANVLTF. As DNA, the CDR3 is TGTGCCAGCAGTACAGGGTTTTCTGGGGCCAACGTCCTGACTTTC.